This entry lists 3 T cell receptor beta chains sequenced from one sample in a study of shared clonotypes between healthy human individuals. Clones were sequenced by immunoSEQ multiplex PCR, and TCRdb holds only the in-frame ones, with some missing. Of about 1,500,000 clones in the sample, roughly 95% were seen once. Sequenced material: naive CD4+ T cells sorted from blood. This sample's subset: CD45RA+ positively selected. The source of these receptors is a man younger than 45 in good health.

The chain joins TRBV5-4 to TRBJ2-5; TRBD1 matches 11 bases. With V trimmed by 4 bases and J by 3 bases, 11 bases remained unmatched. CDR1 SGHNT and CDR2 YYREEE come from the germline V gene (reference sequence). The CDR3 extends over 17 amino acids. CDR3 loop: CASSGTGGSRVKETQYF. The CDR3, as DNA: TGTGCCAGCAGCGGGACAGGGGGAAGTCGTGTTAAAGAGACCCAGTACTTC.

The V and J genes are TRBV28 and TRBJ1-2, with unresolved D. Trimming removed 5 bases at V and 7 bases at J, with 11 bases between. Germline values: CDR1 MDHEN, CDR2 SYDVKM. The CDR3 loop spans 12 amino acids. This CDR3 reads CASSPLSSGYTF. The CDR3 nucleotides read TGTGCCAGCAGTCCGCTATCTAGTGGCTACACCTTC.

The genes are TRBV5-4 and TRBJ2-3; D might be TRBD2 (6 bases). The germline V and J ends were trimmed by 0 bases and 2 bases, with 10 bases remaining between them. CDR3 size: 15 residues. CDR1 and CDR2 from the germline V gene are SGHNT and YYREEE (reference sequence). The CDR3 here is CASSLGGEVTDTQYF. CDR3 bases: TGTGCCAGCAGCTTGGGGGGGGAGGTCACAGATACGCAGTATTTT. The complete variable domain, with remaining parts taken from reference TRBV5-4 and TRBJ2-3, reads ETGVTQSPTHLIKTRGQQVTLRCSSQSGHNTVSWYQQALGQGPQFIFQYYREEENGRGNFPPRFSGLQFPNYSSELNVNALELDDSALYLCASSLGGEVTDTQYFGPGTRLTVL.